The sequence of this TCR beta chain was determined in a study of blood T cell repertoires in COVID-19. Study in general: Researchers got acute and convalescent COVID-19 samples from the United States, Italy and Spain. PBMCs, B-cell-depleted T cells, or T cells provided the cDNA or gDNA that made up the material.

Profiling relied on immunoSEQ multiplex PCR, and the TCRdb table lists in-frame clones only, not all of them. The sample holds a few hundred thousand clones; roughly nine tenths are singletons and the top ten take 6.5% to 8.5%. Study members were between about 18 and 100 years old and lived in some 26 US regions. Germline CDR1 SNHLY, CDR2 FYNNEI. Trimming took 4 bases from V and 0 from J; bases not matched to a gene: 5. The CDR3 runs 16 residues. Sequenced: PBMCs or T cells enriched from blood (not recorded which). This chain connects TRBV2 to TRBJ1-5, with TRBD1 matching 8 bases. This sequence originates from a woman aged 60-70 years who had recovered from COVID-19. CDR3 DNA sequence: TGTGCCAGCAGTGGACAGGGGTGGCTTAGCAATCAGCCCCAGCATTTT. This gives the protein CASSGQGWLSNQPQHF.